This TCR beta chain was documented in a study of response to subunit inactivated influenza vaccine. The study, taken as a whole, reports: The study's authors posited that every seasonal influenza vaccination enlists few new T cells.

To note about this clonotype: Its specificity is not known.

CDR3 size: 19 residues. V dropped 3 bases and J dropped 0; count of bases not matched to a gene: 15. Germline CDR1 and CDR2: SGDLS and YYNGEE. TCRdb reprocessed the RT-PCR reads via MiXCR and lists one record per CDR3 protein. The sample consists of about half a million distinct CDR3 sequences, 25% of them appearing once. This TCR was recovered from a man in his fifties or sixties who received an inactivated influenza vaccine. This chain uses TRBV9 with TRBJ1-3; 7 positions match TRBD1. The sample in question was CD4+ T cells sorted from PBMCs, obtained 5 days after vaccination. The CDR3, as DNA: TGTGCCAGCAGCGCCGCCTCGGCGGGTTGGACAGGCTCTGGAAACACCATATATTTT. It encodes CASSAASAGWTGSGNTIYF.